This TCR beta chain was sequenced in a study of T-cell memory formation after mild COVID-19 (dated by TCRdb to the early 2020s). For the wider study: TCR sequence clusters from the two donors were found to be largely donor specific. Two young, previously healthy adult volunteers, one female and one male, were included in the cohort. T-cell clones expanding and contracting after mild COVID-19 in two donors were tracked by longitudinal TCRalpha and TCRbeta repertoire sequencing.

The V end loses 7 bases and the J end loses 4 bases, and a stretch of 17 bases separates them. Its CDR3 holds 15 amino acids, cysteine through phenylalanine. This entry keeps only the CDR3 DNA: 45 bases, framed from base 1. CDR1 and CDR2 were assigned from the germline V gene (reference sequence) as LNHDA and SQIVND. Ficoll-Paque density gradient centrifugation was the method used to isolate PBMCs. Broad study findings and their caveats: From day 15 to 85, contracting clones showed balanced CD4/CD8 phenotypes, whereas a second wave of clones that expanded from day 15 to 37 leaned towards CD4+. Contracting CD4+ clones turned up mainly in the CM and EM memory subsets, whereas EMRA was where CD8+ clones were enriched. Whether the second-wave clones peaking on day 37 were SARS-CoV-2 specific was not confirmed. The detection of some responding clones in pre-infection memory suggests that pre-existing cross-reactive memory T cells joined the SARS-CoV-2 response. The study included only a couple of mild cases, and larger cohorts that include severe cases with pre-infection samples were judged to be necessary.

TCRdb shows the sequencer as Illumina NovaSeq 6000. TCRalpha and TCRbeta cDNA libraries were built by 5'RACE with constant-segment primers, adding sample barcodes and unique molecular identifiers. Trizol reagent was used to extract RNA from every sample. Library amplification was performed in two PCR steps, and a second sample barcode and Illumina TruSeq adapters were introduced in the second step. The libraries were sequenced on an Illumina NovaSeq using 2 x 150 bp paired-end reads. Regarding the original processing steps: Demultiplexing of reads and collapsing into UMI-guided consensus sequences were performed with migec v1.2.7. Using mixcr v2.1.11, the UMI consensuses were aligned to TRA and TRB V and J templates and assembled into clonotypes. A clonotype was counted as expanded or contracted only when both edgeR and NoisET called the clonotype significant, with the noise models trained on biological replicates. For edgeR calls, the thresholds were a false discovery rate-adjusted p below 0.01 and a log2 fold-change of 1. As an exploratory analysis of dynamics, max-normalized trajectories of the 1000 most abundant clonotypes were examined by PCA with hierarchical clustering. Separately sequenced CD4+ and CD8+ repertoires were used to assign a CD4 or CD8 phenotype to each responding clone. TCRdb trimmed the raw reads at Q25, called clones with MiXCR and kept productive beta chains. Entries that share a CDR3 protein sequence are merged under the most common genes and DNA. The V and J calls were not made by the authors but by TCRdb's processing. This sample comprises 400,000 or so distinct CDR3 sequences, under 25% of them detected only once. The ten largest account for under 15% of the sample.

Regarding this clonotype: It lacks a known antigen. It has no much larger one-base neighbor in the sample; base qualities were not kept.

The TCR sequence derives from an adult woman who had mild COVID-19 (a few samples of this study predate the infection). The sample titles of this study are shuffled in the database, so cell type and time point are left out; the donor was told from shared clones. The chain is assembled from TRBV19 and TRBJ2-1; the D call could be TRBD1 or TRBD2, with each sharing 6 bases. Source material: PBMCs or a T cell subset sorted from them (not recorded which). The nucleotide sequence reads TGTGCCAGTACCAGGGGTGGCGGGACATACAATGAGCAGTTCTTC. This gives the protein CASTRGGGTYNEQFF.